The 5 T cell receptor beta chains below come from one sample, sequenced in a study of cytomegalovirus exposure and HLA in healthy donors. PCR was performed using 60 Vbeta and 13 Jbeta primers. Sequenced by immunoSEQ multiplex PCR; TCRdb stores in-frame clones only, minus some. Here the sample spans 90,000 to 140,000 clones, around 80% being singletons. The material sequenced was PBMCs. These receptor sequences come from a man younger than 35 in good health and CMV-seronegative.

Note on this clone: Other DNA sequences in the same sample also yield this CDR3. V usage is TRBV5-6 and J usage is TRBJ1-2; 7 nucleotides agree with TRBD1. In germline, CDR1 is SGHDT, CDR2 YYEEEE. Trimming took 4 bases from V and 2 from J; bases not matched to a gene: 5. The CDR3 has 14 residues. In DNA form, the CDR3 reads TGTGCCAGCAGCCCGATGACAGGGAACTATGGCTACACCTTC. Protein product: CASSPMTGNYGYTF.

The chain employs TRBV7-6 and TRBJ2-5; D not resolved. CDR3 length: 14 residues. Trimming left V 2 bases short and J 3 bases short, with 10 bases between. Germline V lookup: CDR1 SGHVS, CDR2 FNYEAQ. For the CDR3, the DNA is TGTGCCAGCAGCTTAAATCCTCTTAAAGAGACCCAGTACTTC. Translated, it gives CASSLNPLKETQYF.

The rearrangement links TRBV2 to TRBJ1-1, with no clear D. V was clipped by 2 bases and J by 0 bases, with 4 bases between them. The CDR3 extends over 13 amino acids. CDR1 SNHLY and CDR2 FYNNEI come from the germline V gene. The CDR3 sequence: CASSESVNTEAFF. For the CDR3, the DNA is TGTGCCAGCAGTGAATCGGTGAACACTGAAGCTTTCTTT.

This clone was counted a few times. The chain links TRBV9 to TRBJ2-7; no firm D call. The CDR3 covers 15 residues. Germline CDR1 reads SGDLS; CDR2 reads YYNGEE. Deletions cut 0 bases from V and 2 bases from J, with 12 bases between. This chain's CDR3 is CASSVAFGPPYEQYF. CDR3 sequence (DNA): TGTGCCAGCAGCGTAGCTTTTGGGCCTCCCTACGAGCAGTACTTC.

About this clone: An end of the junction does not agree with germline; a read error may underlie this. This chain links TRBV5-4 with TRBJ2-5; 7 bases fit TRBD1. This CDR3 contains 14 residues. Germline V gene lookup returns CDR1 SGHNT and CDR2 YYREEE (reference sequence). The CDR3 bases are TGCGCCAGCAGCCAAGACAGGGTCCCGGAGACCCAGTACTTC. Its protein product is CASSQDRVPETQYF.